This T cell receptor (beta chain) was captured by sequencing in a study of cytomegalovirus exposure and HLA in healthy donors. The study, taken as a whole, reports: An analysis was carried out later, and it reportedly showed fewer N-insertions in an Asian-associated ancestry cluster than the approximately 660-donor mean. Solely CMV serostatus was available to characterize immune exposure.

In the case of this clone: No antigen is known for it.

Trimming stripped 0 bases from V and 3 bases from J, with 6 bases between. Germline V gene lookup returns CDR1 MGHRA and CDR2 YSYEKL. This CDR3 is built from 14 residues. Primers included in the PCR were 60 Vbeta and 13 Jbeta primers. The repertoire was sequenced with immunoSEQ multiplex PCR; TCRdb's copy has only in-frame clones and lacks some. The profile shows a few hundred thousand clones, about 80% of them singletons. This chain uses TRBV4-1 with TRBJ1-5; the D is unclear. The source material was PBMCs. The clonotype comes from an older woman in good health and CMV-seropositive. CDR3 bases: TGCGCCAGCAGCCAAGACAGTTACAATCAGCCCCAGCATTTT. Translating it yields CASSQDSYNQPQHF.